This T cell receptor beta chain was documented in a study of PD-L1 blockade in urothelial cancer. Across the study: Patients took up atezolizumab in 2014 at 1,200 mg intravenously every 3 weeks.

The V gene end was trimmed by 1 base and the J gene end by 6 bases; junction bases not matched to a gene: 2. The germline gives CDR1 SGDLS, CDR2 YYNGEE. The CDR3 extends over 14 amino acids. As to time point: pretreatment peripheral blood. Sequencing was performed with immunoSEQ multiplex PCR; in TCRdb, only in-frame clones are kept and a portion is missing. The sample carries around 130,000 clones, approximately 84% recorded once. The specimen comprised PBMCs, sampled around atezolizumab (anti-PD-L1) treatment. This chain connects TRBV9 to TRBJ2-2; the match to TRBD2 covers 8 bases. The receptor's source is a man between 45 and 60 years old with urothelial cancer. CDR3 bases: TGTGCCAGCAGCGTAAGCGGGAGTCCCGGGGAGCTGTTTTTT. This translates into CASSVSGSPGELFF.